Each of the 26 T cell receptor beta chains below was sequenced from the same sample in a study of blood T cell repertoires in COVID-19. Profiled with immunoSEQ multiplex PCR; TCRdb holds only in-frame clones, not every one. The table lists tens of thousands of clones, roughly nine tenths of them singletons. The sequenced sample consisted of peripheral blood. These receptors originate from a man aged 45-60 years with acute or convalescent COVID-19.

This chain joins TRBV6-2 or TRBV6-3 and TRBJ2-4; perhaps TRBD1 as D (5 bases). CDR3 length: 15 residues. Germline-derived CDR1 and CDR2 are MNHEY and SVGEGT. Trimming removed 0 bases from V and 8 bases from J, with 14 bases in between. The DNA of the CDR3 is TGTGCCAGCAGTTACTCTGGTCAGGGTGGAGACATTCAGTACTTC. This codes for CASSYSGQGGDIQYF.

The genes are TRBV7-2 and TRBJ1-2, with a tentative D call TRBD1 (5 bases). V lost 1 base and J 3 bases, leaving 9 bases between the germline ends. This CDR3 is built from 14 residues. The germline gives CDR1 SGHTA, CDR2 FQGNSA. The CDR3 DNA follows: TGTGCCAGCAGCTTAGATCAGGGCCACTATGGCTACACCTTC. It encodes CASSLDQGHYGYTF.

The CDR3 nucleotides are TGTGCCAGCAGTGAAAGGGGCCCGGGCTACGAGCAGTACTTC. This gives the protein CASSERGPGYEQYF. V and J are TRBV6-1 and TRBJ2-7; D is possibly TRBD1 (5 bases). This CDR3 is 14 amino acids long. Trimming took off 2 bases at V and 3 bases at J, with 11 bases between the two ends. The V gene's germline CDR1 is MNHNS and CDR2 SASEGT.

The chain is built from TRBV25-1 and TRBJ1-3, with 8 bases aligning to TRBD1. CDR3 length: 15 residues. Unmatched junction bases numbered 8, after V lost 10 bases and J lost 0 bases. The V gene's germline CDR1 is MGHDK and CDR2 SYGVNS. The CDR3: CATSIGQGSGNTIYF. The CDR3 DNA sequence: TGTGCCACCTCCATTGGACAGGGCTCTGGAAACACCATATATTTT.

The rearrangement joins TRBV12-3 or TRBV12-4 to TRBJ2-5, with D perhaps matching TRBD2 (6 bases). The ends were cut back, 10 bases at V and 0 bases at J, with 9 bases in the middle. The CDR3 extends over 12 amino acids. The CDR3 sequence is CATGLNQETQYF. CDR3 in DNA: TGTGCCACCGGACTAAACCAAGAGACCCAGTACTTC.

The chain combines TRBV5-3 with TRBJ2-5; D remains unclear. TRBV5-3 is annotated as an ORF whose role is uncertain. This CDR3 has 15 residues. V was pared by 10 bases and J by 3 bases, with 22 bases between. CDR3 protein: CARAKMGAIKETQYF. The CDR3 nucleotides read TGTGCCCGCGCCAAAATGGGCGCGATTAAAGAGACCCAGTACTTC.

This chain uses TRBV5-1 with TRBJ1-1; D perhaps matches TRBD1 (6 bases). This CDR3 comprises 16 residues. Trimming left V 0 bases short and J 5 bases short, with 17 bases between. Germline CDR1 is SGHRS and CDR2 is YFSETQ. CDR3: CASSLAPGASRTEAFF. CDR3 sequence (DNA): TGCGCCAGCAGCTTGGCGCCAGGGGCGAGCAGGACTGAAGCTTTCTTT.

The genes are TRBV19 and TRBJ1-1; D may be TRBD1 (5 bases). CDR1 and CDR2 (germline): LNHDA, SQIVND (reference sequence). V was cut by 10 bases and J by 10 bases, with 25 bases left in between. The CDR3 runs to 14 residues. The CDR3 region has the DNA TGTGCCATATCGTTCGGGCGCTGGGTCGGGGGAGCTTTCTTT. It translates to CAISFGRWVGGAFF.

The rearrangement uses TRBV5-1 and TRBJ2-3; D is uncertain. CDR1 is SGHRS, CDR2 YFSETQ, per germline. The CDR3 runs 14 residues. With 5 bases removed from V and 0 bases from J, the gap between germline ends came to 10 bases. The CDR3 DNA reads TGCGCCAGCAGGTCCGGGTCCAGCACAGATACGCAGTATTTT. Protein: CASRSGSSTDTQYF.

The CDR3 sequence is CASNLEGTSYNEQFF. The CDR3 nucleotides are TGTGCCAGCAACCTAGAGGGAACCTCCTACAATGAGCAGTTCTTC. V gene TRBV7-8 combines with J gene TRBJ2-1, with a tentative D call TRBD2 (5 bases). CDR3 length equals 15 residues. Per the germline V gene, CDR1 is SGHVS and CDR2 is FQNEAQ. V shed 7 bases and J shed 0 bases, with 13 bases lying between them.

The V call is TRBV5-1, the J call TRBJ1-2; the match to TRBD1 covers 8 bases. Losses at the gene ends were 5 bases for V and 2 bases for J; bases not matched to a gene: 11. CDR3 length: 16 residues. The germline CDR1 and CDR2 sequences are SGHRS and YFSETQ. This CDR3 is CASRLTDREYNYGYTF. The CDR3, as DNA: TGCGCCAGCAGGCTAACGGACAGGGAATACAACTATGGCTACACCTTC.

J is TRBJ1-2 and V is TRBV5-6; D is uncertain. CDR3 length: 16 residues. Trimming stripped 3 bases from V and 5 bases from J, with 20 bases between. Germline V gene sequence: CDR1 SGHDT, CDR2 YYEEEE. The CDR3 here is CASSWTGREASYGYTF. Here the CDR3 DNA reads TGTGCCAGCAGCTGGACCGGGCGGGAGGCTTCTTATGGCTACACCTTC.

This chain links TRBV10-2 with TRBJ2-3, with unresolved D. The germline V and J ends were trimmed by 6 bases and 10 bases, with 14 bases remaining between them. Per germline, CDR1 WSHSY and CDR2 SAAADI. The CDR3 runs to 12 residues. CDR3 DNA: TGCGCCAGCAGCGCCGGAGCCGAGGCGCAGTATTTT. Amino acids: CASSAGAEAQYF.

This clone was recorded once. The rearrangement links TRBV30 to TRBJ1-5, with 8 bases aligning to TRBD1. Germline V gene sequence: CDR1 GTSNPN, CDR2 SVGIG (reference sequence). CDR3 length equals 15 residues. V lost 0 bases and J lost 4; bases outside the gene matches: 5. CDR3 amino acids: CAWSVSGGDNQPQHF. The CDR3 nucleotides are TGTGCCTGGAGTGTTTCAGGGGGCGATAATCAGCCCCAGCATTTT.

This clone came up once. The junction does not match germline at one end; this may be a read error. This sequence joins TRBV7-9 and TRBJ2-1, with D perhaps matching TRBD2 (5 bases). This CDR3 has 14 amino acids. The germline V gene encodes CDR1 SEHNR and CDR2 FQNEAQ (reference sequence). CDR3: CASSSERVYHEQFF. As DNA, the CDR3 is TGTGCCAGCAGCTCGGAGAGGGTCTACCATGAGCAGTTCTTC.

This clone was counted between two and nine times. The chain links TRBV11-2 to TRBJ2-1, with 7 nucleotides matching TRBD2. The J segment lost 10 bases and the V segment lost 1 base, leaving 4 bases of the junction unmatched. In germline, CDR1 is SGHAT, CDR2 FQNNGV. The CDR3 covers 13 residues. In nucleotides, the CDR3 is TGTGCCAGCAGCTTAGGACTAGCAGAAGAGCAGTTCTTC. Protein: CASSLGLAEEQFF. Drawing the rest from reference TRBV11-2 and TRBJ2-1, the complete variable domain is EAGVAQSPRYKIIEKRQSVAFWCNPISGHATLYWYQQILGQGPKLLIQFQNNGVVDDSQLPKDRFSAERLKGVDSTLKIQPAKLEDSAVYLCASSLGLAEEQFFGPGTRLTVL.

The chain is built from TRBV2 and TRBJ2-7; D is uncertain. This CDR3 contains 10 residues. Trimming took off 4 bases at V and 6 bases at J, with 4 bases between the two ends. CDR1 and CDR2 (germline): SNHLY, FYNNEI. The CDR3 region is CASSGREQYF. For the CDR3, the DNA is TGTGCCAGCAGTGGTCGCGAGCAGTACTTC. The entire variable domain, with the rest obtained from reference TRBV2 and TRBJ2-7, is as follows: EPEVTQTPSHQVTQMGQEVILRCVPISNHLYFYWYRQILGQKVEFLVSFYNNEISEKSEIFDDQFSVERPDGSNFTLKIRSTKLEDSAMYFCASSGREQYFGPGTRLTVT.

CDR3 amino acids: CASSVGAGAETQYF. CDR3 sequence (DNA): TGTGCCAGCAGCGTAGGCGCGGGAGCAGAGACCCAGTACTTC. This chain joins TRBV9 and TRBJ2-5; 7 nucleotides align to TRBD2. The CDR3 consists of 14 residues. Losses at the gene ends were 0 bases for V and 4 bases for J; bases not matched to a gene: 3. Germline CDR1 and CDR2: SGDLS and YYNGEE.

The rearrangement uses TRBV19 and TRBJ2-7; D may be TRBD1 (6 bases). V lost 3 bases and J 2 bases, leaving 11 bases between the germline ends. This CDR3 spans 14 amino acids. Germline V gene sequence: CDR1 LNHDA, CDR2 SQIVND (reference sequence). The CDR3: CASSMGWTAYEQYF. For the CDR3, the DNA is TGTGCCAGTAGTATGGGGTGGACAGCCTACGAGCAGTACTTC.

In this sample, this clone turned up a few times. CDR3 loop: CATKGQGFFDGYTF. The CDR3 DNA reads as TGTGCCACTAAGGGACAGGGATTTTTCGATGGCTACACCTTC. This chain links TRBV10-3 with TRBJ1-2; 9 bases agree with TRBD1. V gave up 10 bases and J gave up 6 bases; unmatched junction bases: 12. Germline V gives CDR1 ENHRY, CDR2 SYGVKD. The length of the CDR3 is 14 residues.

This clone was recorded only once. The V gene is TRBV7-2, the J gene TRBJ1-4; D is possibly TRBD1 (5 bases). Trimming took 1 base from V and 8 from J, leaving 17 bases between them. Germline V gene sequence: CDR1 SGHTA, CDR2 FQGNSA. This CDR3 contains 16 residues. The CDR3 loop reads CASSLGLGGGSEKLFF. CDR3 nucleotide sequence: TGTGCCAGCAGCTTAGGTTTGGGCGGGGGGAGCGAAAAACTGTTTTTT.

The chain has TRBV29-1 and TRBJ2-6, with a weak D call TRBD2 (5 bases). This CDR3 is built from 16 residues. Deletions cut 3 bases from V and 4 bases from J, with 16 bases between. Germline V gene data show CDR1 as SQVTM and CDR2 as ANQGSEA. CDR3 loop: CSVEPGGRDGANVLTF. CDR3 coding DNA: TGCAGCGTTGAGCCTGGAGGCCGTGACGGGGCCAACGTCCTGACTTTC.

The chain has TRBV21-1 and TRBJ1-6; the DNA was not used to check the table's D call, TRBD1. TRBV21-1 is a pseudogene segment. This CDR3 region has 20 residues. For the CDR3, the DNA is TGTGCCAGCAGCAAAGGAAGGGACAGGGGGCGACACTCCTATAATTCACCCCTCCACTTT. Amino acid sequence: CASSKGRDRGRHSYNSPLHF.

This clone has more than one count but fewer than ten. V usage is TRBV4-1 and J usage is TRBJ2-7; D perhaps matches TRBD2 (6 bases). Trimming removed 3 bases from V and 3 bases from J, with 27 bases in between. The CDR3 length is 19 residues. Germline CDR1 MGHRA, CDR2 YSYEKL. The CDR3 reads CASSQGRSGLSTQDYEQYF. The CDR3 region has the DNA TGCGCCAGCAGCCAGGGACGATCGGGACTTTCCACCCAGGACTACGAGCAGTACTTC.

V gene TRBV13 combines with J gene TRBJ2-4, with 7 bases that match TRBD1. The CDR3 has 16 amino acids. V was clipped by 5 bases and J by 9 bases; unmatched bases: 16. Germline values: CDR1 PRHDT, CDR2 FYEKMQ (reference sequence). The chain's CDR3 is CASSQAGRGLGGIQYF. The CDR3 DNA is TGTGCCAGCAGCCAAGCAGGAAGGGGGCTGGGCGGCATTCAGTACTTC.

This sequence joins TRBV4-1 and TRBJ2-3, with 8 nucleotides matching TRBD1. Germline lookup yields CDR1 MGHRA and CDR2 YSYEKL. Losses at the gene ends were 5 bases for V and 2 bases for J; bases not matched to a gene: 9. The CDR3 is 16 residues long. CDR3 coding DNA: TGCGCCAGCAGCATGCGACAGGGGCTTGCCACAGATACGCAGTATTTT. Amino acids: CASSMRQGLATDTQYF.